These 11 T cell receptor beta chains came from one sample sequenced in a study of CD4 T cell repertoires in COVID-19. The memory T cells were sequenced right after ex vivo isolation, without culture. Clones were read by immunoSEQ multiplex PCR, and TCRdb kept only the in-frame ones, dropping some. The table has tens of thousands of clones, around 90% seen once; the top ten hold 0.58%. The source material was central memory CD4+ T cells from blood, sampled before the COVID-19 pandemic. All receptors derive from a human donor who had COVID-19.

The rearrangement links TRBV19 to TRBJ1-2; D ambiguous. CDR3 length equals 13 residues. Germline V gene sequence: CDR1 LNHDA, CDR2 SQIVND (reference sequence). The V gene lost 3 bases and the J gene lost 7 bases, with 12 bases spanning the gap. CDR3 nucleotide sequence: TGTGCCAGTAGTATGGCTTCAGGTAGTGGCTACACCTTC. Amino acids: CASSMASGSGYTF.

V gene TRBV14 combines with J gene TRBJ1-2; D ambiguous. This CDR3 is 13 amino acids long. Trimming removed 2 bases at V and 6 bases at J, with 10 bases between. CDR1 SGHDN and CDR2 FVKESK come from the germline V gene. The CDR3 nucleotides read TGTGCCAGCAGCCAATTCGGGGTGGATGGCTACACCTTC. This sequence encodes CASSQFGVDGYTF.

J is TRBJ2-7 and V is TRBV11-3; D is uncertain. This CDR3 is built from 13 residues. V was shortened by 5 bases and J by 6 bases, with 14 bases between the two germline ends. Germline CDR1 is SGHNT and CDR2 is YENEEA. The CDR3 reads CASSQSEVAEQYF. The CDR3 DNA is TGTGCCAGCAGCCAATCTGAGGTGGCCGAGCAGTACTTC.

The CDR3 protein is CASSPGTYNEQFF. The CDR3 DNA sequence: TGTGCCAGCAGCCCCGGGACTTACAATGAGCAGTTCTTC. This rearrangement joins TRBV5-4 to TRBJ2-1; the D gene is possibly TRBD2 (6 bases). The CDR3 totals 13 residues. The germline V gene encodes CDR1 SGHNT and CDR2 YYREEE (reference sequence). V lost 4 bases, J lost 4 bases, and 9 bases lay in between.

The V call is TRBV29-1, the J call TRBJ2-3; 8 nucleotides line up with TRBD2. This CDR3 is 14 amino acids long. Germline trimming cut 3 bases from V and 1 base from J; bases unmatched to any gene: 3. Germline loops: CDR1 SQVTM, CDR2 ANQGSEA. CDR3 loop: CSVDGLAGTDTQYF. In DNA form, the CDR3 reads TGCAGCGTTGACGGACTAGCAGGCACAGATACGCAGTATTTT.

J is TRBJ2-5 and V is TRBV4-2; TRBD2 aligns across 8 bases. The CDR3 contains 15 residues. With 4 bases clipped from V and 3 bases from J, the junction kept 7 bases outside the gene matches. Germline V gives CDR1 LGHNA, CDR2 YNFKEQ. CDR3 sequence: CASSLGTRIEETQYF. CDR3 coding DNA: TGTGCCAGCAGCCTAGGGACTAGAATAGAAGAGACCCAGTACTTC.

The chain is built from TRBV5-1 and TRBJ2-5, with 10 nucleotides matching TRBD1. Germline V gene data show CDR1 as SGHRS and CDR2 as YFSETQ. V lost 4 bases and J lost 3; bases outside the gene matches: 3. This CDR3 is 14 amino acids long. The CDR3 region is CASSKGQGKETQYF. Here the CDR3 DNA reads TGCGCCAGCAGCAAGGGACAGGGGAAAGAGACCCAGTACTTC.

V is TRBV6-4 and J is TRBJ2-1; 9 nucleotides align to TRBD1. This CDR3 is built from 13 residues. Looked up from germline, CDR1 is MRHNA and CDR2 is SNTAGT. V shed 5 bases, J shed 9 bases, and the junction held 5 bases outside the gene matches. Here the CDR3 reads CASSRQGGFEQFF. CDR3 in DNA: TGTGCCAGCAGTCGACAGGGGGGGTTTGAGCAGTTCTTC.

The J gene is TRBJ2-1, the V gene TRBV18; 9 nucleotides agree with TRBD1. The CDR3 extends over 15 amino acids. CDR1 and CDR2 (germline): KGHSH, LQKENI. V shed 4 bases and J 11 bases; nucleotides not matched to a gene: 12. CDR3 sequence (DNA): TGTGCCAGCTCACTCGGGACAGGGAGTGAGGAAAAGCAGTTCTTC. This sequence encodes CASSLGTGSEEKQFF.

This chain uses TRBV10-3 with TRBJ2-3, with unresolved D. From germline, CDR1 is ENHRY and CDR2 SYGVKD. The CDR3 extends over 11 amino acids. V was pared by 6 bases and J by 3 bases, with 4 bases between. CDR3 DNA: TGTGCCATCAGAGCGACAGATACGCAGTATTTT. It is translated as CAIRATDTQYF.

The genes are TRBV27 and TRBJ1-5; 7 positions match TRBD1. Trimming removed 5 bases from V and 3 bases from J; junction bases left unmatched: 10. The CDR3 consists of 16 residues. The germline V gene encodes CDR1 MNHEY and CDR2 SMNVEV (reference sequence). The CDR3 is CASSPLSGGSNQPQHF. CDR3 sequence (DNA): TGTGCCAGCAGTCCCCTCTCAGGGGGATCCAATCAGCCCCAGCATTTT.